This TCR beta chain was captured by sequencing in a study of blood T cell repertoires in COVID-19. V lost 3 bases and J 4 bases, leaving 5 bases between the germline ends. There are 12 residues in the CDR3. From germline, CDR1 is KGHDR and CDR2 SFDVKD. This clone showed up just once. Under the authors' procedure: Researchers report that nucleated cell counts were estimated from reference gene primer amplification. The repertoire was sequenced with immunoSEQ multiplex PCR; TCRdb's copy has only in-frame clones and lacks some. That table supplies the V and J calls and clone size; D and trimming were determined from the DNA. Among about 190,000 clones, roughly 86% were seen once, and the ten largest hold roughly 8.7%. The study recruited people aged about 18 to 95 years across 20 to 30 US areas. Each participant's cohort was designated according to participant-reported clinical history.

The source material was PBMCs or T cells enriched from blood (not recorded which). This chain connects TRBV24-1 to TRBJ1-2; D gene ambiguous. This receptor was obtained from a woman in her twenties or thirties who had recovered from COVID-19. CDR3 sequence (DNA): TGTGCCACCAGTGATGCCGGCTATGGCTACACCTTC. Encoded protein: CATSDAGYGYTF.